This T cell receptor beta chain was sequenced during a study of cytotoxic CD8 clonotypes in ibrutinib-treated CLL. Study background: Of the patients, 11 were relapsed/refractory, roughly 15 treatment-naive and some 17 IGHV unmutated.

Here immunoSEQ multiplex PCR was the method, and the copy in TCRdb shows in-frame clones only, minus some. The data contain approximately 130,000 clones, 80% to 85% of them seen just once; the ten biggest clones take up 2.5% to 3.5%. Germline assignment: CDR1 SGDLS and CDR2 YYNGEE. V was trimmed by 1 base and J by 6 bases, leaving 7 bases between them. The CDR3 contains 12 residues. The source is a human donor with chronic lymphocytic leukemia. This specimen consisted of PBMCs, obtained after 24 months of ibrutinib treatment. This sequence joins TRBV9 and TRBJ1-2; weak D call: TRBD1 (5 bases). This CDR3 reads CASSVLGDGYTF. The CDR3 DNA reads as TGTGCCAGCAGCGTATTGGGGGATGGCTACACCTTC.